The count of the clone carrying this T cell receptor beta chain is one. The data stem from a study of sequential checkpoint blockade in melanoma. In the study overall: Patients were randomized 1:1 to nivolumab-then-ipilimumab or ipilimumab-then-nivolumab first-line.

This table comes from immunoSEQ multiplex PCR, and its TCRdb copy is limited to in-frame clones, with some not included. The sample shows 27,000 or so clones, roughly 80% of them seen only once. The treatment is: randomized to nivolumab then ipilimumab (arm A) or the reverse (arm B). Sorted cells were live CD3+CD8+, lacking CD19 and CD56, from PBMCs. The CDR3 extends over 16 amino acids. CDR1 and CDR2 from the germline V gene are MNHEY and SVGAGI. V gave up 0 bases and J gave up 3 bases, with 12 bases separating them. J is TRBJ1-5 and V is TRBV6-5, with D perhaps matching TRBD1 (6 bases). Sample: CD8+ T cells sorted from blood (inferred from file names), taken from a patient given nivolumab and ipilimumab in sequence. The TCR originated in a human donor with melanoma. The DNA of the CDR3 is TGTGCCAGCAGTTACTCGATACCAGGGGTCAATCAGCCCCAGCATTTT. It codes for CASSYSIPGVNQPQHF.